The TCR beta chain described here comes from a study of T cell clonality in common variable immunodeficiency (dated by TCRdb to 2015 to 2017). CVID samples and control samples contributed equivalent amounts of genomic DNA as sequencing input. For every sample, a 60 bp segment covering the rearranged TCRbeta CDR3 region was amplified and then sequenced. The immunoSEQ assay, a bias-corrected multiplex PCR with high-throughput sequencing, was employed for TCRbeta amplification. As for how the authors treated the data: Each unique nucleotide sequence was treated as a clone and annotated with V, D and J genes, copy number and frequency. Sequences were labeled productive if in frame, and non-productive if out of frame or containing stop codons. Clonality was calculated from Shannon's entropy as previously described. Mean CDR3 Kyte-Doolittle hydropathy was derived from the predicted amino acid sequences of productive clones. The R hclust function was used to hierarchically cluster scaled V gene usage with Manhattan distance and complete linkage. Sharing of clones by CDR3 amino acid sequence was evaluated through resampling of 12 repertoires per group over 100 rounds. The repertoires were searched for roughly 69 published EBV-specific and 245 published CMV-specific TCRbeta sequences. A couple of CVID samples yielding fewer than 10,000 sequences were excluded from analysis, leaving 42 CVID repertoires. TCRdb's version of the immuneACCESS table is confined to in-frame rearrangements and falls short of the full clone set. An unresolved V gene accounts for under half of the shortfall where checked; the remainder is of unknown origin. V and J calls and clone size are given by that table; D and trimming were obtained from the DNA. This sample has over 30,000 clones, none of them a singleton. Under 8.5% of the sample is in the top ten clones.

Diagnosis of CVID followed standard criteria, namely serum IgG, IgA and/or IgM below the normal range together with specific antibody deficiency. There were around 46 subjects in the CVID group (roughly 15 female and 30 or so male), ranging in age from 9 to 64 years, with a mean age of about 40. Predominantly Caucasian heritage was noted among both the CVID patients and the healthy controls. At the time of study participation, every CVID subject had been on replacement immunoglobulin therapy for one year or longer. At the time of blood collection, no CVID subject was ill or was being treated with immunomodulatory or immunosuppressive medication. From each donor, roughly 4.5 to 9 ml of heparinized peripheral whole blood was collected. Genomic DNA from adults with common variable immune deficiency (CVID) and from healthy adult controls was used for sequencing of TCRbeta CDR3 repertoires. To isolate peripheral blood mononuclear cells, diluted blood was subjected to density centrifugation over Hypaque 1077 or Ficoll-Paque. Genomic DNA was obtained from unsorted mononuclear cells through either Qiagen column purification or a centrifugation-based method.

The CDR3 starts with the cysteine, ends with the phenylalanine, and has 17 residues. Part of the CDR3 DNA is given, 42 bases translated from base 1. V is pruned by 0 bases and J by 3 bases, leaving 9 bases of the junction without a gene match. CDR1 and CDR2 (DFQATT, SNEGSKA) derive from the germline V gene (reference sequence). Results the study describes overall, beyond this receptor: Healthy controls shared more TCRbeta clones with each other than CVID subjects shared among themselves (p < 0.0001). TCRbeta clonality was higher in CVID subjects than in healthy controls (t-test p = 0.018), and the increase was most characteristic of about a third of subjects. Even though DNA input was the same, control samples had an average of about 89,000 unique sequences each, compared with about 30,000 in CVID samples. Fewer deletions and N-nucleotide insertions were reportedly observed in CVID TCRbeta sequences, and highly modified clones with 13 or more V deletions were reportedly absent from CVID TCRbeta sequences. According to the authors, figuring out what caused the increased clonality in CVID would require sequencing the repertoires of T cell subpopulations. Patient heterogeneity within the CVID cohort put limits on correlating repertoire features with clinical complications.

There are many counts of this clone. This clone's antigen is unknown. The read ends 3 residues before the CDR3 terminus; that terminus is restored from the germline J gene. The rearranged chain carries TRBV20-1 and TRBJ2-1, with 9 bases aligning to TRBD2. The sequenced sample was peripheral blood mononuclear cells. The sequence derives from a human donor with common variable immunodeficiency. The part of the CDR3 DNA that was read is TGCAGTGCTAGAGATCCCCTACTAGCGGGCATCTACAATGAG. The translation is CSARDPLLAGIYNE. The whole CDR3 region reads CSARDPLLAGIYNEQFF.